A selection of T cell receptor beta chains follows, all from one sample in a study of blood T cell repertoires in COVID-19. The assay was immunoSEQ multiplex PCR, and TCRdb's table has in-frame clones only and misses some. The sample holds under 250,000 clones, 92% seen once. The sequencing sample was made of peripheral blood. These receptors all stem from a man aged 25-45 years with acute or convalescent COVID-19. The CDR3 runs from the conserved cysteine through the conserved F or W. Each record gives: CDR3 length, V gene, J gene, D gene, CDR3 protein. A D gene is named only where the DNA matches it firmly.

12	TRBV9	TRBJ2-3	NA	CASSVERGTQYF
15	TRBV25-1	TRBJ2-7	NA	CASSDFRGGHSEQYF
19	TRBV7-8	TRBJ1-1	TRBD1	CASSLMPGQGQGVNTEAFF
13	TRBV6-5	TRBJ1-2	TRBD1	CASGDRGDYGYTF
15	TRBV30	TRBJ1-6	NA	CAWSVRGAGDSPLHF
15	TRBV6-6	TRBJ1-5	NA	CASSYLPNREQPQHF
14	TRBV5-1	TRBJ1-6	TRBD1	CASSLGQDNSPLHF
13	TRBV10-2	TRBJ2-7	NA	CASSPGNSYEQYF
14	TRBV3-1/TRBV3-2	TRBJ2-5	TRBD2	CASSQERGWETQYF
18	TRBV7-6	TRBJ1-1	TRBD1	CASSWGQVEASGNTEAFF
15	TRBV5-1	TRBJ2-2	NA	CASSLVVLMGRELFF
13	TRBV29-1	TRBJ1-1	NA	CSVESPGTTEAFF
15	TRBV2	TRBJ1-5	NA	CASSGDGLAQQPQHF
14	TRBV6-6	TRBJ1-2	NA	CASRVPGQYYGYTF
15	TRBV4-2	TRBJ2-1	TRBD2	CASSQEGLGNNEQFF
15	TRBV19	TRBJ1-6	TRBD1	CASSLQGMYNSPLHF
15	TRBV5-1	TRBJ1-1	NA	CASSLVVGSDTKAFF
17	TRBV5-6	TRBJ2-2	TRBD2	CASSSPLTGGGTGELFF
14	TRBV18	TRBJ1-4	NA	CASSVQARNEKLFF
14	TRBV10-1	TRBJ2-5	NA	CASSESGAKGTQYF
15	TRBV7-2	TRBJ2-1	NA	CASSLIPSGYNEQFF
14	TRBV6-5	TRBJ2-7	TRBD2	CASSYLAGDHEQYF
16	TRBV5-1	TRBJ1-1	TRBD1	CASSLAGTEYGGEAFF
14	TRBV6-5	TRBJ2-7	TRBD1	CASSVSGTGDEQYF
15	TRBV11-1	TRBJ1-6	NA	CASNRRDSYNSPLHF
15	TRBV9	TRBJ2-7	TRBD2	CASSALAADSYEQYF
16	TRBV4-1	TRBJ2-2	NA	CASSPWDLTTTGELFF
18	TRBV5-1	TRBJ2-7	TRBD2	CASSLDGSGRAGSYEQYF
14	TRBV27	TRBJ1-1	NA	CASSLGSRNTEAFF
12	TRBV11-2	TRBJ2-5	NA	CASSPNRVPQYF
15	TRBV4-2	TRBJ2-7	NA	CASSQERGQAYEQYF
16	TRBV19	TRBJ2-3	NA	CASRNSQGLSTDTQYF
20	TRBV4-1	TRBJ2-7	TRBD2	CASSQGLRGTSGSRVREQYF
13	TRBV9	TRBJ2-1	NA	CASSAASYNEQFF
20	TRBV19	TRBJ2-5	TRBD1	CASSIDLRRQGVKYQETQYF
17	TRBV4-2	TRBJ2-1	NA	CASSLDGGTSGGYEQFF